The rows below give T cell receptor beta chains drawn from one sample of a study of identifying expanded T cells in peripheral blood. Clones were read by immunoSEQ multiplex PCR, and TCRdb kept only the in-frame ones, dropping some. The data contain approximately 97,000 clones, approximately 88% of them seen just once; the ten biggest clones take up roughly an eighth. The sample comprised blood. Every receptor here comes from a person between 18 and 70 years old in good health. CDR3s include the opening cysteine and the closing phenylalanine or tryptophan. Fields, in order: D gene, V gene, clone size, J gene, CDR3 DNA, CDR3 protein. D genes are given only for firm matches. Some rows mark clone size as missing; the rest say once, few, many or name a class of expanded clone.

NA	TRBV25-1	few	TRBJ1-6	TGTGCCAGCAGTGAAGAGTACAGCTCCTATAATTCACCCCTCCACTTT	CASSEEYSSYNSPLHF
NA	TRBV28	NA	TRBJ1-1	TGTGCCAGCATTTTGCCAGGGCTGGACACTGAAGCTTTCTTT	CASILPGLDTEAFF
NA	TRBV5-6	NA	TRBJ2-6	TGTGCCAGCAGCTTGACCAGGGTGTCTGGGGCCAACGTCCTGACTTTC	CASSLTRVSGANVLTF
TRBD1	TRBV5-4	NA	TRBJ1-3	TGTGCCAGCAGCTCCTCGACCGGGACAGGGGCGGGAAACACCATATATTTT	CASSSSTGTGAGNTIYF
TRBD2	TRBV19	NA	TRBJ2-1	TGTGCCAGTATGATTAGCGGGGGTGGCTCCTACAATGAGCAGTTCTTC	CASMISGGGSYNEQFF
TRBD1	TRBV28	NA	TRBJ2-7	TGTGCCAGCAGTTTTACAGGGGGCTACGAGCAGTACTTC	CASSFTGGYEQYF
NA	TRBV9	NA	TRBJ1-5	TGTGCCAGCAGTACAGACGGAGATATCAATCAGCCCCAGCATTTT	CASSTDGDINQPQHF
NA	TRBV6-5	NA	TRBJ1-4	TGTGCCAGCAGTTTTTGGGCCGATGAAAAACTGTTTTTT	CASSFWADEKLFF
NA	TRBV19	NA	TRBJ1-2	TGTGCCAGTAACGGAGGGTATGGCTACACCTTC	CASNGGYGYTF
NA	TRBV19	NA	TRBJ2-2	TGTGCCAGTAGTATCCGCCCAGAGATGGTGAACACCGGGGAGCTGTTTTTT	CASSIRPEMVNTGELFF
NA	TRBV19	NA	TRBJ1-4	TGTGCCAGTAGTTCCCGCAATGAAAAACTGTTTTTT	CASSSRNEKLFF
TRBD1	TRBV6-5	NA	TRBJ1-5	TGTGCCAGCAGACCGGGACAGGGTACTCAGCCCCAGCATTTT	CASRPGQGTQPQHF
NA	TRBV7-2	NA	TRBJ2-3	TGTGCCAGCAGCTTAGCGGTGACAGATACGCAGTATTTT	CASSLAVTDTQYF
TRBD2	TRBV10-3	NA	TRBJ2-7	TGTGCCATCAGTGATAGGACTAGCTCCTACGAGCAGTACTTC	CAISDRTSSYEQYF
TRBD1	TRBV7-9	NA	TRBJ2-3	TGTGCCAGCAGCACGAGGGACAGAGGATACACAGATACGCAGTATTTT	CASSTRDRGYTDTQYF
NA	TRBV9	NA	TRBJ2-7	TGTGCCAGCAGCGCCGGACAGAGCACCTACGAGCAGTACTTC	CASSAGQSTYEQYF
NA	TRBV29-1	NA	TRBJ1-2	TGCAGCGGGGCCCAGGGGATCTATGGCTACACCTTC	CSGAQGIYGYTF
NA	TRBV7-3	NA	TRBJ2-1	TGTGCCAGCAGCTCCCGCCACACCGACTTAAGCTCCTACAATGAGCAGTTCTTC	CASSSRHTDLSSYNEQFF
NA	TRBV30	NA	TRBJ1-5	TGTGCCTGGGGGAGGGGGGATAATCAGCCCCAGCATTTT	CAWGRGDNQPQHF
NA	TRBV5-1	few	TRBJ1-4	TGCGCCAGCAGCTTGTTAGCAGGGCGGGCTGAAAAACTGTTTTTT	CASSLLAGRAEKLFF
NA	TRBV29-1	NA	TRBJ2-1	TGCAGCGTTGAAGACGTGGGGGATGAGCAGTTCTTC	CSVEDVGDEQFF
NA	TRBV11-2	once	TRBJ1-1	TGTGCCAGCAGCCTTAGGGGGAGCACTGAAGCTTTCTTT	CASSLRGSTEAFF
NA	TRBV27	NA	TRBJ2-1	TGTGCCAGCTCTCCGGGGGCTGAGCAGTTCTTC	CASSPGAEQFF
NA	TRBV5-1	NA	TRBJ2-3	TGCGCCAGCAGCTATAGCACAGATACGCAGTATTTT	CASSYSTDTQYF
NA	TRBV6-1	NA	TRBJ2-7	TGTGCCAGCAGTGTCCGCCTCTACGAGCAGTACTTC	CASSVRLYEQYF
NA	TRBV5-1	NA	TRBJ2-1	TGCGCCAGCAGCTTGACGCTGGGGCCCCTGGGCGAGCAGTTCTTC	CASSLTLGPLGEQFF